A selection of T cell receptor beta chains follows, all from one sample in a study of cytomegalovirus exposure and HLA in healthy donors. Some clones are missing from TCRdb's copy, which holds only in-frame ones; the method was immunoSEQ multiplex PCR. The table lists more than 85,000 clones, nearly 70% of them singletons. Specimen: PBMCs. These receptor sequences come from a woman aged 50 to 60 in good health and CMV-seropositive. Both conserved end residues are part of each CDR3. Each record gives: V gene, CDR3 protein.

TRBV19,CASSIDHRGLAGGDTQYF
TRBV9,CASSYDRGPIYEQYF
TRBV28,CASSLFLGQGAAYGYTF
TRBV6-1,CASSDPRVIAGEQYF
TRBV7-3,CASSPTGVGGYTF
TRBV19,CASSVLAGGVYEQYF
TRBV10-2,CASRTLTGGEQYF
TRBV28,CASRSPRPGAGPNPIYNEQFF
TRBV9,CASSVGALSYEQYF
TRBV7-9,CASSVTGTGRNTIYF
TRBV4-1,CASSQRPGYSYNEQFF
TRBV5-6,CASSLGVPYGYTF
TRBV29-1,CSVFDTGYTF
TRBV29-1,CSVEGPGGGNYGYTF
TRBV11-2,CASTGLAGAAPNEQFF